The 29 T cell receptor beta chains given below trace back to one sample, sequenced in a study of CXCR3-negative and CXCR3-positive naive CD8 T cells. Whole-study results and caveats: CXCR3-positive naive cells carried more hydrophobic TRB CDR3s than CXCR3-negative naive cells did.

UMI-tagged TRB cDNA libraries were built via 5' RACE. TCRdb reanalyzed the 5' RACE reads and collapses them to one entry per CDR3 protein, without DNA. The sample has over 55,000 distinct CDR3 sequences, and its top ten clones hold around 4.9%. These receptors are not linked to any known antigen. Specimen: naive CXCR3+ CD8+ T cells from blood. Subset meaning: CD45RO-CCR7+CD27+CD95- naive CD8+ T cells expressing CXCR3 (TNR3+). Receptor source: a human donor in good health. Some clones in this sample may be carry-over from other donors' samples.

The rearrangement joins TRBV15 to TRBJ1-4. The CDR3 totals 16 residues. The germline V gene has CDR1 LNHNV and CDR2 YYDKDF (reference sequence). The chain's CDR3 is CATSQRQAGPNEKLFF.

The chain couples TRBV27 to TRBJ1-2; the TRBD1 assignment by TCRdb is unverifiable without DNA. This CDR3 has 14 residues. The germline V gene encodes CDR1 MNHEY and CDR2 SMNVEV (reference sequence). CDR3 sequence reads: CASRSLQDSTSYTF.

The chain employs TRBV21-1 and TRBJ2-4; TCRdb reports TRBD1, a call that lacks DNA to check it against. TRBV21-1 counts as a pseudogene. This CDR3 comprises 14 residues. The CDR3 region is CASSKRTGLNIQYF.

The CDR3 spells CASSTPDREFGETQYF. The chain joins TRBV19 to TRBJ2-5; as DNA is missing, the TRBD1 call by TCRdb cannot be tested. CDR1 and CDR2 from the germline V gene are LNHDA and SQIVND (reference sequence). This CDR3 has 16 amino acids.

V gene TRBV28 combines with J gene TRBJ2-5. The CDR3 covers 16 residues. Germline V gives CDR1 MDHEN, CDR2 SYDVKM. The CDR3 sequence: CASSLIGTGHQETQYF.

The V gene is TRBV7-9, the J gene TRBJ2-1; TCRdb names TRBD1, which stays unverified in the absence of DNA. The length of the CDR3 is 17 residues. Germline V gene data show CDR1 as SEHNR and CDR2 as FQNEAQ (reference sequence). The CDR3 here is CASSLSVVRDSAPEQFF.

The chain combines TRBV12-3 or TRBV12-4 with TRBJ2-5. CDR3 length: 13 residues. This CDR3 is CASSLGGGETQYF.

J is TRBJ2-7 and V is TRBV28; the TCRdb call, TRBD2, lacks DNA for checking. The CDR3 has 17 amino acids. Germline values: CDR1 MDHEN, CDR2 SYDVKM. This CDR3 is CASSSYPSGRRGYEQYF.

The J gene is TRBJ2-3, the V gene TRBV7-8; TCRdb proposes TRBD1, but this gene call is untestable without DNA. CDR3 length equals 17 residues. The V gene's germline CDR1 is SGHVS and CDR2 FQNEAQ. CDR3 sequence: CASSLALSGGPTDTQYF.

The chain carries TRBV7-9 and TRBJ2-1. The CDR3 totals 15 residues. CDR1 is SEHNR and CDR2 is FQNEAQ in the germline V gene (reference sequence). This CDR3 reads CASSSPGSSYNEQFF.

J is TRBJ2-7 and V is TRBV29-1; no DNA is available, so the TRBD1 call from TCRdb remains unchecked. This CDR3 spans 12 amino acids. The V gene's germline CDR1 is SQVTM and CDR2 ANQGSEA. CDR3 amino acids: CSVAQGIYEQYF.

The CDR3 is CSVEVWDRVSDTEAFF. The chain carries TRBV29-1 and TRBJ1-1; TCRdb selects TRBD1, and the lack of DNA leaves this call unchecked. The CDR3 spans 16 residues. The germline V gene encodes CDR1 SQVTM and CDR2 ANQGSEA.

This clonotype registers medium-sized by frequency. The CDR3 reads CASSTPRGSWNNEQFF. The rearrangement joins TRBV12-3 or TRBV12-4 to TRBJ2-1; the TCRdb call, TRBD1, lacks DNA for checking. CDR3 size: 16 residues.

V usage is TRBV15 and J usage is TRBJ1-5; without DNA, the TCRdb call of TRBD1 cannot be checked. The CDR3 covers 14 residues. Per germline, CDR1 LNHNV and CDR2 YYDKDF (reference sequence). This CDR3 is CATSSTGLNQPQHF.

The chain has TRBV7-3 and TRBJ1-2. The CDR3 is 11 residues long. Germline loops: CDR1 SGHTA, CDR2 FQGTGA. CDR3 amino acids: CASSPDRGYTF.

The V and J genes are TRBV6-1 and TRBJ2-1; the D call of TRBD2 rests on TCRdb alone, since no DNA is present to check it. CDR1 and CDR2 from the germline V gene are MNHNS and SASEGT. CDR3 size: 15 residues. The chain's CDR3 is CASSDGLAGYLAEFF.

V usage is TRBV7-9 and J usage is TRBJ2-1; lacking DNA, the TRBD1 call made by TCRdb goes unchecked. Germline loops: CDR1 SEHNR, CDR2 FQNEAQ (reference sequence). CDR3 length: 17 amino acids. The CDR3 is CASSLGPGSVAGGEQFF.

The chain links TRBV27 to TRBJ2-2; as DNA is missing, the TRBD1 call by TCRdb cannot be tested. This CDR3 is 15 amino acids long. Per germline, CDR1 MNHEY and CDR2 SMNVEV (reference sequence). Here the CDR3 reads CASSWTGLGTGELFF.

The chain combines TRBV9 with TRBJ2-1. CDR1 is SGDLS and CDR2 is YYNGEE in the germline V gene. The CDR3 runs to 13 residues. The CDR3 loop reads CASSDRQSNEQFF.

The CDR3 reads CASSLLRYSNQPQHF. The V and J genes are TRBV28 and TRBJ1-5. Germline V CDR1 and CDR2: MDHEN, SYDVKM. The CDR3 loop spans 15 amino acids.

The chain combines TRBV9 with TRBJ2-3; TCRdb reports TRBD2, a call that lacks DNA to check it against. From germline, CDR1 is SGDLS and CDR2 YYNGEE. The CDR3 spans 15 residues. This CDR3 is CASSLQASETDTQYF.

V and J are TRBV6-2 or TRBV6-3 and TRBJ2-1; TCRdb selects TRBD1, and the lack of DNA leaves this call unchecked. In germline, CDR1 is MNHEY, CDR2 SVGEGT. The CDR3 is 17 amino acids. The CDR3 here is CASSYSRDRGGLGEQFF.

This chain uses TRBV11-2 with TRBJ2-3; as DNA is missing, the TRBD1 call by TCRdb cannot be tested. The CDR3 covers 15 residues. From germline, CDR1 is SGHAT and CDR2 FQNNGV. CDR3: CASSLAVVSAVTQYF.

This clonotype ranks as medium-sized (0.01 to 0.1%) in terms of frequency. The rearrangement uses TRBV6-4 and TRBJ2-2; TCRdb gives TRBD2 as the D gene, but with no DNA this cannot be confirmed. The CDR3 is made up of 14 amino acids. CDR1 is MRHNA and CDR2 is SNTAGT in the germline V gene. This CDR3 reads CASSESGTTGELFF.

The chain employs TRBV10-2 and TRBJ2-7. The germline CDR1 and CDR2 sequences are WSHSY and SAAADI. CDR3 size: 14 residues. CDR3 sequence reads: CASSEVGGFDEQYF.

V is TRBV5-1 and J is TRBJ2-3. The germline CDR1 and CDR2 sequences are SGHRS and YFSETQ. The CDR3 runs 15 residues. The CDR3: CASSLGGLAADTQYF.

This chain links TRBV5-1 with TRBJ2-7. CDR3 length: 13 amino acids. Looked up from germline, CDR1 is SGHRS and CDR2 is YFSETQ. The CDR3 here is CASSLHNSYEQYF.

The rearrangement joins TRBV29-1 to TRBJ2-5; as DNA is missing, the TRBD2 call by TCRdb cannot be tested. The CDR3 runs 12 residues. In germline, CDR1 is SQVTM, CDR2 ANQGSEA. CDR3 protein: CSALAGGETQYF.

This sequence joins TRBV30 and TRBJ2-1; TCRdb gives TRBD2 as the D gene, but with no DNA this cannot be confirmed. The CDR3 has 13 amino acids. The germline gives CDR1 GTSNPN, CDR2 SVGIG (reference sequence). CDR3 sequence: CAWTAGLNNEQFF.